This TCR beta chain was captured in a study of PD-1 blockade in classical Hodgkin lymphoma. Study results and caveats: Some patients began nivolumab under 1 year after ASCT. These patients were excluded from later analyses. What drove the repertoire differences, possibly disease activity or prior therapy, has not been defined. Baseline diversity was lower in partial responders and progressors than complete responders. A reduction in baseline TCR diversity was reportedly seen in newly diagnosed patients relative to healthy donors.

This CDR3 is 15 amino acids long. Germline trimming cut 0 bases from V and 7 bases from J; bases unmatched to any gene: 6. The germline V gene has CDR1 SGDLS and CDR2 YYNGEE. Concerning this clone itself: Its antigen is currently unknown.

Each patient's relapse followed autologous stem cell transplantation, and brentuximab vedotin exposure varied. The repertoire was sequenced with immunoSEQ multiplex PCR; TCRdb's copy has only in-frame clones and lacks some. The top ten hold 4.1% of the sample, which has 13,000 or so clones, about 80% seen once. The chain carries TRBV9 and TRBJ2-1; 8 bases fit TRBD2. The sample consisted of peripheral blood mononuclear cells (PBMCs), taken at baseline. The receptor's source is a human donor with classical Hodgkin lymphoma. The CDR3 loop reads CASSVASGSVNEQFF. DNA of the CDR3: TGTGCCAGCAGCGTAGCCAGCGGGAGTGTAAATGAGCAGTTCTTC.